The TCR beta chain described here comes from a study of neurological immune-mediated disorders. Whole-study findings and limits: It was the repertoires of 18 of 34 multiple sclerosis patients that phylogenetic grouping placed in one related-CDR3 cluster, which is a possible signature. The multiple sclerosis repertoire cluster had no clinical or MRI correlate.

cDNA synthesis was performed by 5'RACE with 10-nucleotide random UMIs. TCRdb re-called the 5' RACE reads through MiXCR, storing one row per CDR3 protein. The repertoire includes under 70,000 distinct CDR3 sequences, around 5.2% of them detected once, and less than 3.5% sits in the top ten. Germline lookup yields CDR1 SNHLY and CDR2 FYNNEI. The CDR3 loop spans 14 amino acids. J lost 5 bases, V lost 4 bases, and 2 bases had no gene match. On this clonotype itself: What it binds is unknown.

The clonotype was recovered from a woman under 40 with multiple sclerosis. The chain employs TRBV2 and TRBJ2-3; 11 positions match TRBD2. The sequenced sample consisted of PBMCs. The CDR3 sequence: CASSVSGRGDTQYF. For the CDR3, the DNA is TGTGCCAGCAGTGTTAGCGGGAGGGGAGATACGCAGTATTTT.